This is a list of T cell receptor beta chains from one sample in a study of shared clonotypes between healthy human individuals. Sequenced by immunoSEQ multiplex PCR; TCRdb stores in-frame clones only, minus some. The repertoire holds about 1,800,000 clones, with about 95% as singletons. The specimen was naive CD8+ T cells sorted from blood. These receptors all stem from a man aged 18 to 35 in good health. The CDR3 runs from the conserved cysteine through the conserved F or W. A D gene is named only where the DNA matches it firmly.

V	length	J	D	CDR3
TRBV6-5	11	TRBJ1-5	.	CASRDDQPQHF
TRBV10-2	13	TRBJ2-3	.	CASSGGDTDTQYF
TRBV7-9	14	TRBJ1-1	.	CASSLEGVGTEAFF
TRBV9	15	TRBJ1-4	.	CASSVTGSTNEKLFF
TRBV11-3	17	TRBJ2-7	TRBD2	CASSLAMTSGSNNEQYF
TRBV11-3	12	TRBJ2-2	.	CASSLMTGELFF
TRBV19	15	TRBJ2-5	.	CASTSTGLGQETQYF
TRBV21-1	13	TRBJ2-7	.	CASMTGGKGEQYF
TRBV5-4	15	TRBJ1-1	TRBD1	CASSLETGGKAEAFF
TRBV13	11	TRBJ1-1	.	CASSHPHEAFF
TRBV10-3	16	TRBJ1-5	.	CAISDRVGSGNQPQHF
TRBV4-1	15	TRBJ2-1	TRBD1	CASSQGQISYNEQFF